A single sample is the source of the 13 T cell receptor beta chains below, sequenced in a study of blood T cell repertoires in COVID-19 (dated by TCRdb to the early 2020s). The library relied on the immunoSEQ multiplex PCR assay. Drawn from immuneACCESS, this table holds only the in-frame rearrangements with V and J called that TCRdb kept. Clones are partly lost; checked studies trace under half to an unresolved V gene and leave the rest unexplained. For this sample there are about 190,000 clones; around nine tenths appear just once. The ten biggest clones cover about a fifth of the sample. Sequences were obtained from peripheral blood. The origin of the receptors is a man in his 60s with active or convalescent COVID-19.

V gene TRBV6-6 combines with J gene TRBJ2-7; 7 bases map to TRBD1. The length of the CDR3 is 15 residues. The trim removed 4 bases at V and 0 bases at J, leaving 6 bases unmatched. Germline V CDR1 and CDR2: MNHNY, SVGAGI (reference sequence). The CDR3 region has the DNA TGTGCCAGCAGTTTACCGGGACAGAGCTCCTACGAGCAGTACTTC. This translates into CASSLPGQSSYEQYF.

Note on this clone: One junction end disagrees with the germline gene, perhaps due to a read error. This CDR3 reads CASSLAPGLEQYF. CDR3 in DNA: TGTGCCAGCAGTCTAGCCCCGGGACTCGAGCAGTACTTC. The chain uses TRBV12-3 or TRBV12-4 and TRBJ2-7, with D possibly TRBD2 on 6 matching bases. The CDR3 is made up of 13 amino acids.

V and J are TRBV5-4 and TRBJ2-3; 7 nucleotides line up with TRBD1. Germline CDR1 and CDR2: SGHNT and YYREEE (reference sequence). The CDR3 is made up of 14 amino acids. V gave up 4 bases and J gave up 1 base; unmatched junction bases: 3. The CDR3 nucleotides read TGTGCCAGCAGCCTCGGGACAGGCACAGATACGCAGTATTTT. As protein: CASSLGTGTDTQYF.

This clone was seen a few times. V is TRBV27 and J is TRBJ1-4, with 8 bases matching TRBD1. CDR1 MNHEY and CDR2 SMNVEV come from the germline V gene (reference sequence). This CDR3 spans 17 amino acids. V was clipped by 4 bases and J by 5 bases; unmatched bases: 12. The CDR3: CASSSQQGEVGNEKLFF. Written as DNA, the CDR3 is TGTGCCAGCAGTTCACAACAGGGGGAGGTTGGGAATGAAAAACTGTTTTTT.

J is TRBJ2-2 and V is TRBV18; 7 bases agree with TRBD1. The CDR3 spans 16 residues. The J segment lost 4 bases and the V segment lost 4 bases, leaving 9 bases of the junction unmatched. CDR1 and CDR2 from the germline V gene are KGHSH and LQKENI. The CDR3 DNA sequence: TGTGCCAGCTCACAAATACAGGGGTCCCGCACCGGGGAGCTGTTTTTT. Translated: CASSQIQGSRTGELFF.

This rearrangement joins TRBV11-2 to TRBJ2-5; D is perhaps TRBD2 (6 bases). The CDR3 has 19 amino acids. V was cut by 5 bases and J by 3 bases, with 28 bases left in between. CDR1 and CDR2 from the germline V gene are SGHAT and FQNNGV. CDR3 sequence reads: CASSPGRGISFRREETQYF. The CDR3 bases are TGTGCCAGCAGCCCAGGTCGCGGGATTAGCTTCCGGCGGGAAGAGACCCAGTACTTC.

The chain links TRBV2 to TRBJ2-2, with a possible D match to TRBD1 (6 bases). The CDR3 consists of 14 residues. V was trimmed by 6 bases and J by 2 bases, leaving 10 bases between them. The germline gives CDR1 SNHLY, CDR2 FYNNEI. CDR3 DNA sequence: TGTGCCAGCAGACAGGGCCATAACACCGGGGAGCTGTTTTTT. As protein: CASRQGHNTGELFF.

The chain recombines TRBV5-1 with TRBJ2-3; TRBD1 might be the D (5 bases). CDR3 length: 12 amino acids. V was pared by 3 bases and J by 6 bases, with 8 bases between. Per the germline V gene, CDR1 is SGHRS and CDR2 is YFSETQ. CDR3 protein: CASSSQGDTQYF. The CDR3 bases are TGCGCCAGCAGCTCTCAGGGTGATACGCAGTATTTT. Full variable domain (remainder filled in from reference TRBV5-1 and TRBJ2-3): KAGVTQTPRYLIKTRGQQVTLSCSPISGHRSVSWYQQTPGQGLQFLFEYFSETQRNKGNFPGRFSGRQFSNSRSEMNVSTLELGDSALYLCASSSQGDTQYFGPGTRLTVL.

The J gene is TRBJ2-3, the V gene TRBV2; 16 nucleotides agree with TRBD2. The CDR3 runs to 20 residues. The germline V gene encodes CDR1 SNHLY and CDR2 FYNNEI. After removal of 1 base from V and 1 base from J, the junction contained 8 bases not matched to a gene. CDR3: CASSEETGLAGGHGTDTQYF. CDR3 in DNA: TGTGCCAGCAGTGAAGAGACGGGACTAGCGGGGGGGCACGGCACAGATACGCAGTATTTT.

The rearrangement uses TRBV15 and TRBJ1-1, with D perhaps TRBD1 (5 bases). Trimming took off 1 base at V and 0 bases at J, with 12 bases between the two ends. CDR3 length: 16 amino acids. Germline V gene lookup returns CDR1 LNHNV and CDR2 YYDKDF (reference sequence). CDR3 amino acids: CATSRGVQDLNTEAFF. In DNA, the CDR3 is TGTGCCACCAGCAGAGGGGTACAGGACCTGAACACTGAAGCTTTCTTT.

The rearrangement joins TRBV29-1 to TRBJ2-7; 11 nucleotides line up with TRBD1. The germline V gene encodes CDR1 SQVTM and CDR2 ANQGSEA. This CDR3 is built from 16 residues. The trim removed 5 bases at V and 5 bases at J, leaving 14 bases unmatched. The CDR3 spells CSVQNLPGQGDHEQYF. The DNA for the CDR3 is TGCAGCGTTCAAAACCTGCCGGGACAGGGGGACCACGAGCAGTACTTC.

This sequence joins TRBV9 and TRBJ2-1; 8 nucleotides line up with TRBD2. After removal of 4 bases from V and 7 bases from J, the junction contained 10 bases not matched to a gene. The germline V gene encodes CDR1 SGDLS and CDR2 YYNGEE. The CDR3 extends over 15 amino acids. The CDR3 protein is CASSQSGGRSNEQFF. Written as DNA, the CDR3 is TGTGCCAGCAGCCAGAGCGGGGGCCGTTCGAATGAGCAGTTCTTC. The full variable domain, in which reference TRBV9 and TRBJ2-1 provide the parts outside the CDR3, is DSGVTQTPKHLITATGQRVTLRCSPRSGDLSVYWYQQSLDQGLQFLIQYYNGEERAKGNILERFSAQQFPDLHSELNLSSLELGDSALYFCASSQSGGRSNEQFFGPGTRLTVL.

V is TRBV24-1 and J is TRBJ2-1; 9 bases agree with TRBD2. V was pared by 2 bases and J by 8 bases, with 6 bases of the junction left unmatched. Germline V gene sequence: CDR1 KGHDR, CDR2 SFDVKD. The CDR3 spans 15 residues. CDR3 loop: CATSDSGGGAHEQFF. The CDR3 DNA follows: TGTGCCACCAGTGATTCCGGCGGGGGGGCCCATGAGCAGTTCTTC.